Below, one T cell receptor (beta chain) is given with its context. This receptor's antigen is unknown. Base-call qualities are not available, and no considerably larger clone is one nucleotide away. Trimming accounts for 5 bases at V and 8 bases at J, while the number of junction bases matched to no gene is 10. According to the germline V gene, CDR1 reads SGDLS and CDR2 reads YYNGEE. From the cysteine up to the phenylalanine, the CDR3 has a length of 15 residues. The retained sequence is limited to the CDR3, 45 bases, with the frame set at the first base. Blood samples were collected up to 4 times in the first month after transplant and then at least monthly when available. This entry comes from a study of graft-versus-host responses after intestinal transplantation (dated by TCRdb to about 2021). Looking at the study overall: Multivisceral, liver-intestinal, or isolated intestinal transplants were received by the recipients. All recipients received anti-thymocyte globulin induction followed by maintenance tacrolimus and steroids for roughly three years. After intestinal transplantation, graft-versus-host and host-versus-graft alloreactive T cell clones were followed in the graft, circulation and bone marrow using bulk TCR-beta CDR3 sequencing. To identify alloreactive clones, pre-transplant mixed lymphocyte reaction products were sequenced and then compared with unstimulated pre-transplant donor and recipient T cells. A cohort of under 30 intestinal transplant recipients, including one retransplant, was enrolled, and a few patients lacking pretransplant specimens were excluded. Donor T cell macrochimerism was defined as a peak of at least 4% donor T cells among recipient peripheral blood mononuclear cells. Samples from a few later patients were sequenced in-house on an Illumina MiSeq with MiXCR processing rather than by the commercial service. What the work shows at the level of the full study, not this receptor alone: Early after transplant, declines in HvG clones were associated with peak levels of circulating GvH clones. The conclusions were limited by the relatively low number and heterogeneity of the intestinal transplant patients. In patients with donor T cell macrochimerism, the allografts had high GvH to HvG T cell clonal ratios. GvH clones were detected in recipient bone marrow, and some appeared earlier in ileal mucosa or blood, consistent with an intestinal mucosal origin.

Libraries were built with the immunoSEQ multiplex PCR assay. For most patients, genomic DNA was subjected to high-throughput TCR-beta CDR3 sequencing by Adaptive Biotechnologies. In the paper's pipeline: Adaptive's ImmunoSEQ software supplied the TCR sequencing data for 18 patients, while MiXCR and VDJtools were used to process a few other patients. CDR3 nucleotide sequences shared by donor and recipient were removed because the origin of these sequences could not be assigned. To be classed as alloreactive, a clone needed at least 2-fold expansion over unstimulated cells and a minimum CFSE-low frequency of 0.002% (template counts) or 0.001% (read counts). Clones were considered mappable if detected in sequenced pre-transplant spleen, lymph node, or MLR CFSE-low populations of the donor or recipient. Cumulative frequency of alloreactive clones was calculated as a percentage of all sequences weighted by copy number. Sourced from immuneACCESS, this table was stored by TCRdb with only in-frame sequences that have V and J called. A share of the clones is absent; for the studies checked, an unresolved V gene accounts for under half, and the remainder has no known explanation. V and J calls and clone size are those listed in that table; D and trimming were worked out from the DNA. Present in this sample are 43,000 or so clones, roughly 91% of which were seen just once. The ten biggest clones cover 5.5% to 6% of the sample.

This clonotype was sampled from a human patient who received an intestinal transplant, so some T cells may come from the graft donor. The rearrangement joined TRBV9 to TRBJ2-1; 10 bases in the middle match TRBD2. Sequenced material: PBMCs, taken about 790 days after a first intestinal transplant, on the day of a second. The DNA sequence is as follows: TGTGCCAGCAGAAGCAATCTAGCGGGAGTCGATGAGCAGTTCTTC. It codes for CASRSNLAGVDEQFF.